These T cell receptor beta chains were read from a single sample in a study of T-cell memory formation after mild COVID-19. TCRdb re-analysed the 5' RACE reads in MiXCR, keeping a single row per CDR3 protein. This table holds approximately 450,000 distinct CDR3 sequences, around a sixth found once. Sequenced material: PBMCs or a T cell subset sorted from them (not recorded which). The receptors were gathered from an adult woman who had mild COVID-19 (a few samples of this study predate the infection). Cell type and time point are not known. Each CDR3 is given with its conserved first and last residue.

V gene | CDR3 protein
TRBV6-1 | CASSEMPGQGATELFF
TRBV30 | CACRGRGDSPLHF
TRBV18 | CASSLQRSYNEQFF
TRBV11-2 | CASSSTSGTYNEQFF
TRBV7-3 | CASSPTVRNTGELFF
TRBV11-2 | CASSLDPTTSGTYEQYF
TRBV7-9 | CASSLELGFSSGYTF
TRBV15 | CATSREAGAGNTIYF
TRBV7-9 | CASSLITGREETQYF
TRBV18 | CASSTGSSFEITEAFF
TRBV7-8 | CASSARGQGAYEQYF
TRBV9 | CASSVGASNSPLHF
TRBV9 | CASSASRGEQFF
TRBV5-1 | CASSLQSGGRSYEQYF
TRBV5-1 | CASKGHGLPSSYNEQFF
TRBV9 | CASSAGLAGGDIQYF
TRBV12-3/TRBV12-4 | CASSSPPWRMNTEAFF
TRBV4-1 | CASSFSRAGYTF
TRBV4-2 | CASSKLQGTGGTDTQYF
TRBV20-1 | CSATGTAKTYEQYF
TRBV7-2 | CASSFGTGGYEQYF
TRBV7-9 | CASSWTQVGSPLHF
TRBV20-1 | CSATDSSGSETQYF
TRBV9 | CASSPQGLAGLTTRTDTQYF
TRBV19 | CALDVGRGINEQFF
TRBV29-1 | CSGITGVGEQYF
TRBV7-3 | CASSLIGGNTEAFF
TRBV30 | CAWSALGEQYF
TRBV5-1 | CASSAGQAYEQYF
TRBV4-3 | CASSQDLGVGTQYF
TRBV5-4 | CASSWGAGQANGYTF
TRBV14 | CASSQGRGLYEQYF